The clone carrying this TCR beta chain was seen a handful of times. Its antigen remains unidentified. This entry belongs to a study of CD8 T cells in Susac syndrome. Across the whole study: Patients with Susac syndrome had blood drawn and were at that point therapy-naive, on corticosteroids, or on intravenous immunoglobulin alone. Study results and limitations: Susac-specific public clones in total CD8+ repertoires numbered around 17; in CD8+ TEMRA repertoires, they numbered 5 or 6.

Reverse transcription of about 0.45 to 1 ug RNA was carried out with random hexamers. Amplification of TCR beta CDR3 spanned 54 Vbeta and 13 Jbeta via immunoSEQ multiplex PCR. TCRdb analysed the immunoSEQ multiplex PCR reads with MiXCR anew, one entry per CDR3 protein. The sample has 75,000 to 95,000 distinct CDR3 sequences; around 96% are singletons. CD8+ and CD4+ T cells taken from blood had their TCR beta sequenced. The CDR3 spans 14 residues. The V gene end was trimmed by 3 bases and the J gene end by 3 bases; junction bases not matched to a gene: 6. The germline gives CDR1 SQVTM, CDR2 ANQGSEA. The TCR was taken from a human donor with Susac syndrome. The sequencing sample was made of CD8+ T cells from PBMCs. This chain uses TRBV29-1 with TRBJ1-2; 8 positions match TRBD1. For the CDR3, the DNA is TGCAGCGTTGAGAGGGCAGGGGGCGACTATGGCTACACCTTC. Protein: CSVERAGGDYGYTF.